This T cell receptor beta chain was captured by sequencing in a study of blood T cell repertoires in COVID-19. This CDR3 has 14 residues. The ends lost 3 bases at V and 8 bases at J; junction bases unmatched: 7. Germline CDR1 and CDR2: SGHRS and YFSETQ. The method was immunoSEQ multiplex PCR; TCRdb's version includes in-frame clones alone and lacks a portion of them. Found here are a few hundred thousand clones, around 86% of them singletons; the top ten hold 1%. Sequences were obtained from peripheral blood. The chain couples TRBV5-1 to TRBJ1-4, with 7 bases matching TRBD1. The sequence was obtained from a man between 45 and 60 years old with active or convalescent COVID-19. The CDR3 spells CASSSGTAVEKLFF. CDR3 sequence (DNA): TGCGCCAGCAGCTCAGGGACAGCGGTAGAAAAACTGTTTTTT.